Listed here are 27 T cell receptor beta chains from one sample, sequenced in a study of radiation and T cells in renal cell carcinoma. The time point: baseline pretreatment blood. As for treatment: 15 Gy SBRT to primary tumor, nephrectomy 4 weeks later. TCRdb's copy holds only in-frame clones and misses some; the assay was immunoSEQ multiplex PCR. The sample lists 40,000 to 50,000 clones; roughly 80% were seen once. The sequences come from blood, collected from a patient whose treatment included radiotherapy and nephrectomy. All receptors derive from a woman between 65 and 79 years old with renal cell carcinoma.

V and J are TRBV5-1 and TRBJ1-2; D possibly corresponds to TRBD1 (5 bases). CDR1 and CDR2 from the germline V gene are SGHRS and YFSETQ. This CDR3 is 11 amino acids long. V was trimmed by 0 bases and J by 12 bases, leaving 9 bases between them. The chain's CDR3 is CASSLDGGNTF. Here the CDR3 DNA reads TGCGCCAGCAGCTTGGATGGGGGAAACACCTTC.

This chain connects TRBV6-6 to TRBJ2-7, with D hard to call. The germline V gene has CDR1 MNHNY and CDR2 SVGAGI (reference sequence). The CDR3 extends over 13 amino acids. V was clipped by 6 bases and J by 6 bases, with 15 bases between them. CDR3 in DNA: TGTGCCAGCAGCCTTACCACTGTTCGCGAGCAGTACTTC. Residues: CASSLTTVREQYF.

This chain links TRBV7-9 with TRBJ1-5; no reliable D call. The V gene lost 1 base and the J gene lost 4 bases, with 2 bases spanning the gap. Germline V gene lookup returns CDR1 SEHNR and CDR2 FQNEAQ (reference sequence). This CDR3 has 12 amino acids. CDR3 bases: TGTGCCAGCAGCTTAGAAAATCAGCCCCAGCATTTT. Its translation is CASSLENQPQHF. Together with reference TRBV7-9 and TRBJ1-5, the CDR3 gives the full variable domain: DTGVSQNPRHKITKRGQNVTFRCDPISEHNRLYWYRQTLGQGPEFLTYFQNEAQLEKSRLLSDRFSAERPKGSFSTLEIQRTEQGDSAMYLCASSLENQPQHFGDGTRLSIL.

The chain links TRBV27 to TRBJ2-4; the match to TRBD1 covers 7 bases. After removal of 6 bases from V and 0 bases from J, the junction contained 11 bases not matched to a gene. The V gene's germline CDR1 is MNHEY and CDR2 SMNVEV (reference sequence). The length of the CDR3 is 17 residues. The CDR3 DNA follows: TGTGCCAGCAGACCCCGACAGGGAATACTAGCCAAAAACATTCAGTACTTC. Translation gives CASRPRQGILAKNIQYF.

The chain couples TRBV11-2 to TRBJ1-2; D is possibly TRBD1 (5 bases). Trimming left V 5 bases short and J 7 bases short, with 17 bases between. CDR1 and CDR2 (germline): SGHAT, FQNNGV. The CDR3 consists of 14 residues. CDR3 in amino acids: CASSASVRDLGYTF. The DNA of the CDR3 is TGTGCCAGCAGCGCCTCCGTCAGGGATCTTGGCTACACCTTC. Looking up the rest from reference TRBV11-2 and TRBJ1-2 gives the full variable domain: EAGVAQSPRYKIIEKRQSVAFWCNPISGHATLYWYQQILGQGPKLLIQFQNNGVVDDSQLPKDRFSAERLKGVDSTLKIQPAKLEDSAVYLCASSASVRDLGYTFGSGTRLTVV.

This sequence joins TRBV7-9 and TRBJ2-1; D not certain. Per germline, CDR1 SEHNR and CDR2 FQNEAQ (reference sequence). Trimming removed 10 bases at V and 7 bases at J, with 11 bases between. The CDR3 consists of 11 residues. The CDR3 region has the DNA TGTGCCACCCATTCCAGGAATGAGCAGTTCTTC. It specifies CATHSRNEQFF.

The chain joins TRBV4-1 to TRBJ1-1; a weak D match, TRBD1 (6 bases). The length of the CDR3 is 13 residues. Trimming pared 4 bases from V and 1 base from J, leaving 7 bases between. Per the germline V gene, CDR1 is MGHRA and CDR2 is YSYEKL. Here the CDR3 reads CASSRGQNTEAFF. The CDR3 nucleotides read TGCGCCAGCAGCCGGGGACAGAACACTGAAGCTTTCTTT.

The V and J genes are TRBV7-2 and TRBJ1-5; D is uncertain. V lost 5 bases to trimming and J lost 4 bases, with 15 bases between them. The CDR3 loop spans 15 amino acids. In germline, CDR1 is SGHTA, CDR2 FQGNSA. Written as DNA, the CDR3 is TGTGCCAGCAGCCCCCAGGAGGGCCATAATCAGCCCCAGCATTTT. This translates into CASSPQEGHNQPQHF.

The J gene is TRBJ1-2, the V gene TRBV5-1; the D gene is possibly TRBD1 (6 bases). The germline V gene encodes CDR1 SGHRS and CDR2 YFSETQ. The CDR3 is 14 residues long. The V end was cut by 5 bases, the J end by 4 bases, with 15 bases between. The CDR3 protein is CASSSPGVSYGYTF. In DNA form, the CDR3 reads TGCGCCAGCAGTAGCCCAGGGGTTTCCTATGGCTACACCTTC. Full variable domain (remainder filled in from reference TRBV5-1 and TRBJ1-2): KAGVTQTPRYLIKTRGQQVTLSCSPISGHRSVSWYQQTPGQGLQFLFEYFSETQRNKGNFPGRFSGRQFSNSRSEMNVSTLELGDSALYLCASSSPGVSYGYTFGSGTRLTVV.

The rearrangement links TRBV27 to TRBJ2-7; TRBD1 matches at 7 bases. CDR3 length equals 15 residues. Per the germline V gene, CDR1 is MNHEY and CDR2 is SMNVEV (reference sequence). V was clipped by 6 bases and J by 4 bases; unmatched bases: 12. The CDR3 is CASSSRTGWKYEQYF. The DNA of the CDR3 is TGTGCCAGCAGCTCGAGGACAGGCTGGAAGTACGAGCAGTACTTC.

The chain uses TRBV19 and TRBJ2-5; D is unresolved. Looked up from germline, CDR1 is LNHDA and CDR2 is SQIVND (reference sequence). This CDR3 is built from 13 residues. V lost 3 bases to trimming and J lost 1 base, with 6 bases between them. The CDR3 region has the DNA TGTGCCAGTAGTATCACGGGCCAAGAGACCCAGTACTTC. Its protein is CASSITGQETQYF.

The J gene is TRBJ1-5, the V gene TRBV7-2; TRBD1 is a possible D gene (6 bases). Germline CDR1 SGHTA, CDR2 FQGNSA. This CDR3 contains 15 residues. V dropped 5 bases and J dropped 0 bases, with 11 bases sitting between them. CDR3: CASSTGQLSNQPQHF. DNA of the CDR3: TGTGCCAGCAGCACAGGACAGCTTAGCAATCAGCCCCAGCATTTT. The full variable domain, completed using reference TRBV7-2 and TRBJ1-5, is GAGVSQSPSNKVTEKGKDVELRCDPISGHTALYWYRQSLGQGLEFLIYFQGNSAPDKSGLPSDRFSAERTGGSVSTLTIQRTQQEDSAVYLCASSTGQLSNQPQHFGDGTRLSIL.

This chain uses TRBV4-1 with TRBJ1-2; D is ambiguous. The germline V gene encodes CDR1 MGHRA and CDR2 YSYEKL. The V gene lost 3 bases and the J gene lost 0 bases, with 8 bases spanning the gap. The CDR3 contains 14 residues. CDR3 DNA sequence: TGCGCCAGCAGCCACAGCCTAGCTAACTATGGCTACACCTTC. Its protein is CASSHSLANYGYTF.

This chain links TRBV13 with TRBJ2-7, with 8 nucleotides matching TRBD1. Germline CDR1 PRHDT, CDR2 FYEKMQ (reference sequence). With V trimmed by 4 bases and J by 3 bases, 2 bases remained unmatched. The CDR3 covers 13 residues. The CDR3 DNA reads TGTGCCAGCAGCTCCGGACAGGGCTACGAGCAGTACTTC. Amino acids: CASSSGQGYEQYF.

V usage is TRBV6-1 and J usage is TRBJ2-3; no definite D call. V was clipped by 1 base and J by 11 bases, with 1 base between them. CDR3 length: 9 residues. Germline CDR1 and CDR2: MNHNS and SASEGT. CDR3 amino acids: CASSEGQYF. The DNA for the CDR3 is TGTGCCAGCAGTGAAGGGCAGTATTTT.

The chain has TRBV9 and TRBJ2-5; TRBD2 matches at 9 bases. With 4 bases clipped from V and 3 bases from J, the junction kept 10 bases outside the gene matches. The length of the CDR3 is 16 residues. Per the germline V gene, CDR1 is SGDLS and CDR2 is YYNGEE. The CDR3 bases are TGTGCCAGCAGCCCCTATCCGGGACTAGCAGAAGAGACCCAGTACTTC. This encodes CASSPYPGLAEETQYF.

The chain carries TRBV2 and TRBJ2-3; TRBD1 matches at 7 bases. The CDR3 loop spans 15 amino acids. Germline CDR1 is SNHLY and CDR2 is FYNNEI. Unmatched junction bases numbered 6, after V lost 6 bases and J lost 0 bases. The CDR3 coding sequence is TGTGCCAGCAGGGGGGACAGTGCTAGCACAGATACGCAGTATTTT. Amino acid sequence: CASRGDSASTDTQYF.

The rearrangement joins TRBV14 to TRBJ2-3, with D unresolved. Deletions cut 1 base from V and 3 bases from J, with 8 bases between. The length of the CDR3 is 14 residues. Germline assignment: CDR1 SGHDN and CDR2 FVKESK. This CDR3 is CASSQAYRTDTQYF. CDR3 sequence (DNA): TGTGCCAGCAGCCAAGCTTACAGAACAGATACGCAGTATTTT. The entire variable domain, with the rest obtained from reference TRBV14 and TRBJ2-3, is as follows: EAGVTQFPSHSVIEKGQTVTLRCDPISGHDNLYWYRRVMGKEIKFLLHFVKESKQDESGMPNNRFLAERTGGTYSTLKVQPAELEDSGVYFCASSQAYRTDTQYFGPGTRLTVL.

There are a few counts of this clone. This chain uses TRBV27 with TRBJ2-2; the D is unclear. Germline V gene lookup returns CDR1 MNHEY and CDR2 SMNVEV (reference sequence). The ends were cut back, 5 bases at V and 0 bases at J, with 13 bases in the middle. CDR3 length: 16 amino acids. The CDR3 sequence: CASSPLDVANTGELFF. CDR3 DNA: TGTGCCAGCAGTCCGCTAGATGTCGCGAACACCGGGGAGCTGTTTTTT.

The genes are TRBV11-3 and TRBJ2-3; D tentatively fits TRBD1 or TRBD2 (6 bases each). Germline values: CDR1 SGHNT, CDR2 YENEEA. Deletions cut 2 bases from V and 2 bases from J, with 14 bases between. This CDR3 spans 16 amino acids. The CDR3 region has the DNA TGTGCCAGCAGCTTAACAGGAGGGGGGTCCACAGATACGCAGTATTTT. Protein product: CASSLTGGGSTDTQYF.

The chain is built from TRBV19 and TRBJ1-2, with D possibly TRBD1 on 5 matching bases. Germline CDR1 reads LNHDA; CDR2 reads SQIVND (reference sequence). V was clipped by 6 bases and J by 1 base, with 12 bases between them. The CDR3 consists of 14 residues. CDR3 loop: CASSPGTVNYGYTF. The CDR3 DNA reads as TGTGCCAGTAGCCCCGGGACCGTTAACTATGGCTACACCTTC.

V gene TRBV7-9 combines with J gene TRBJ1-2; D is uncertain. Germline CDR1 SEHNR, CDR2 FQNEAQ (reference sequence). The CDR3 spans 13 residues. V shed 1 base and J shed 8 bases, with 11 bases lying between them. CDR3 loop: CASSLEEGRGYTF. DNA of the CDR3: TGTGCCAGCAGCTTAGAAGAGGGAAGAGGCTACACCTTC.

The rearrangement links TRBV9 to TRBJ2-7; D gene unclear. This CDR3 region has 14 residues. The V end lost 7 bases, the J end lost 0 bases, and 14 bases lay between the germline ends. Germline V gene sequence: CDR1 SGDLS, CDR2 YYNGEE. In DNA, the CDR3 is TGTGCCAGCGCGGCAGGTAGTGGCTCCTACGAGCAGTACTTC. This codes for CASAAGSGSYEQYF.

The CDR3 DNA follows: TGCGCCAGCAGGAGGGTTAGGGGACAGGGGGCAGAAGAGACCCAGTACTTC. Translation: CASRRVRGQGAEETQYF. The chain is built from TRBV10-1 and TRBJ2-5; 12 nucleotides align to TRBD1. CDR1 and CDR2 from the germline V gene are WNHNN and SYGVQD (reference sequence). The CDR3 totals 17 residues. With 6 bases clipped from V and 3 bases from J, the junction kept 11 bases outside the gene matches.

The chain employs TRBV4-2 and TRBJ1-4; the D is unclear. The CDR3 has 15 residues. Trimming removed 4 bases at V and 3 bases at J, with 12 bases between. CDR1 LGHNA and CDR2 YNFKEQ come from the germline V gene. CDR3 in amino acids: CASSRTEGPNEKLFF. CDR3 DNA sequence: TGTGCCAGCAGCCGGACGGAGGGCCCTAATGAAAAACTGTTTTTT.

The V gene is TRBV6-1, the J gene TRBJ2-4, with D unclear. Germline V CDR1 and CDR2: MNHNS, SASEGT. The V end was cut by 2 bases, the J end by 2 bases, with 10 bases between. The CDR3 is 15 amino acids. This chain's CDR3 is CASSEQTPTKNIQYF. The CDR3 region has the DNA TGTGCCAGCAGTGAACAGACCCCAACCAAAAACATTCAGTACTTC.

The gene calls are TRBV5-1 and TRBJ1-2, with D possibly matching TRBD1 (6 bases). The CDR3 is 14 residues long. With 0 bases removed from V and 1 base from J, the gap between germline ends came to 7 bases. In germline, CDR1 is SGHRS, CDR2 YFSETQ. The CDR3 sequence is CASSLGTVNYGYTF. In DNA, the CDR3 is TGCGCCAGCAGCTTGGGGACAGTTAACTATGGCTACACCTTC.